Only a few counts were recorded for the clone carrying this TCR beta chain. The target antigen is unknown. This entry comes from a study of T cells in Graves' hyperthyroidism and ophthalmopathy. Study-level points and caveats: The majority of expanded thyroid clonotypes above 0.001 also appeared in blood.

CDR3 length: 14 amino acids. The V and J ends lost 6 bases and 3 bases respectively, with 11 bases between them. Per the germline V gene, CDR1 is MNHEY and CDR2 is SVGAGI. The CDR3 regions of TCR beta were amplified from RNA transcripts. The study used the HTBI primer set for a first-round RT-PCR of the TCR CDR3. A single record per CDR3 protein comes from TCRdb applying MiXCR to the multiplex PCR reads. Of approximately 720,000 distinct CDR3 sequences detected, around a sixth appear once; the ten largest clones hold around 15%. The TCR was taken from a woman between 50 and 59 years old with Graves' hyperthyroidism that later progressed to Graves' ophthalmopathy. The material sequenced was blood. The rearrangement joins TRBV6-5 to TRBJ1-4, with D perhaps matching TRBD1 (5 bases). In nucleotides, the CDR3 is TGTGCCAGCAGCTACGGGGACCCTAATGAAAAACTGTTTTTT. Its translation is CASSYGDPNEKLFF.